These 28 T cell receptor beta chains share one sample of origin, sequenced in a study of shared clonotypes between healthy human individuals. TCRdb keeps only in-frame clones here, not all; method: immunoSEQ multiplex PCR. Here the sample spans fewer than 550,000 clones, roughly 79% being singletons. Sequenced input: PBMCs. The receptors stem from a woman between 35 and 50 years old in good health. Some clones in this sample may be carry-over from other donors' samples.

V gene TRBV18 combines with J gene TRBJ2-7; TRBD2 agrees at 8 bases. CDR1 and CDR2 from the germline V gene are KGHSH and LQKENI. The CDR3 covers 15 residues. V shed 3 bases and J 3 bases; nucleotides not matched to a gene: 7. The CDR3 sequence: CASSPGQGLDYEQYF. The CDR3 region has the DNA TGTGCCAGCTCACCTGGGCAGGGACTAGACTACGAGCAGTACTTC.

This clone was observed at least ten times. The chain combines TRBV6-1 with TRBJ2-6; D not resolved. Trimming removed 6 bases from V and 0 bases from J, with 9 bases in between. Germline V gene lookup returns CDR1 MNHNS and CDR2 SASEGT. The CDR3 covers 15 residues. CDR3 nucleotide sequence: TGTGCCAGCAGCTGGGCCGACTCTGGGGCCAACGTCCTGACTTTC. As protein: CASSWADSGANVLTF.

The V call is TRBV19, the J call TRBJ2-5, with no clear D. V lost 5 bases to trimming and J lost 2 bases, with 15 bases between them. The CDR3 loop spans 15 amino acids. Germline loops: CDR1 LNHDA, CDR2 SQIVND (reference sequence). CDR3: CASSASLGRQETQYF. The CDR3 nucleotides read TGTGCCAGTAGTGCTTCTCTTGGGCGGCAAGAGACCCAGTACTTC.

In this sample, this clone turned up many times. Other DNA sequences in this specimen translate into the identical CDR3. V is TRBV29-1 and J is TRBJ1-4; a weak D match, TRBD1 (6 bases). Germline CDR1 is SQVTM and CDR2 is ANQGSEA. The CDR3 sequence is 14 residues long. V was pared by 1 base and J by 7 bases, with 13 bases between. CDR3 DNA sequence: TGCAGCGTTGAAGCGGTGGGGGGCGTTGAAAAACTGTTTTTT. Protein: CSVEAVGGVEKLFF.

The chain uses TRBV6-6 and TRBJ2-2; perhaps TRBD1 as D (6 bases). CDR1 and CDR2 (germline): MNHNY, SVGAGI (reference sequence). CDR3 size: 13 residues. V gave up 7 bases and J gave up 6 bases, with 12 bases separating them. The CDR3 spells CASIAPGAGELFF. The CDR3 DNA sequence: TGTGCCAGCATCGCGCCAGGGGCCGGGGAGCTGTTTTTT.

V usage is TRBV11-2 and J usage is TRBJ2-3, with 10 bases fitting TRBD1. With 4 bases clipped from V and 4 bases from J, the junction kept 5 bases outside the gene matches. CDR1 and CDR2 (germline): SGHAT, FQNNGV. The CDR3 loop spans 15 amino acids. CDR3 sequence: CASSSRDRGADTQYF. In DNA form, the CDR3 reads TGTGCCAGCAGCTCCCGGGACAGGGGTGCAGATACGCAGTATTTT.

The CDR3 nucleotides read TGTGCCAGCAGAGGCACAGGGCACTATGGCTACACCTTC. Translating it yields CASRGTGHYGYTF. The chain links TRBV2 to TRBJ1-2; TRBD1 might be the D (6 bases). This CDR3 spans 13 amino acids. The germline gives CDR1 SNHLY, CDR2 FYNNEI. The V gene lost 6 bases and the J gene lost 3 bases, with 11 bases spanning the gap.

This clone was seen a handful of times. The chain joins TRBV7-9 to TRBJ2-1; 10 nucleotides match TRBD2. This CDR3 contains 16 residues. The V gene end was trimmed by 5 bases and the J gene end by 8 bases; junction bases not matched to a gene: 12. The germline V gene encodes CDR1 SEHNR and CDR2 FQNEAQ (reference sequence). CDR3 coding DNA: TGTGCCAGCAGCCAAGCGGCTAGCGGGAGTTTCCATGAGCAGTTCTTC. It codes for CASSQAASGSFHEQFF.

The chain employs TRBV29-1 and TRBJ2-1, with 12 bases aligning to TRBD2. Germline CDR1 reads SQVTM; CDR2 reads ANQGSEA. V lost 3 bases to trimming and J lost 0 bases; unmatched junction nucleotides: 18. The length of the CDR3 is 21 residues. CDR3 DNA: TGCAGCGTTGAGGGACGGGCTAGCGGGAGGGCCGCCTGGAGCTCCTACAATGAGCAGTTCTTC. Translating it yields CSVEGRASGRAAWSSYNEQFF.

By share of the sample, this clone is medium-sized (0.01 to 0.1%). The chain carries TRBV7-2 and TRBJ2-7; no reliable D call. The V and J ends lost 2 bases and 4 bases respectively, with 18 bases between them. The length of the CDR3 is 16 residues. Germline V gives CDR1 SGHTA, CDR2 FQGNSA. CDR3 residues: CASSLISGGPFYEQYF. Written as DNA, the CDR3 is TGTGCCAGCAGCTTAATTTCGGGCGGCCCTTTTTACGAGCAGTACTTC.

The sample holds one count of this clone. The V gene is TRBV2, the J gene TRBJ2-1, with unresolved D. The germline V gene encodes CDR1 SNHLY and CDR2 FYNNEI. V shed 7 bases and J shed 7 bases, with 17 bases lying between them. The CDR3 spans 14 residues. This CDR3 is CASISQAFGNEQFF. The CDR3 DNA sequence: TGTGCCAGCATTTCCCAGGCTTTTGGAAATGAGCAGTTCTTC.

The CDR3 reads CASSLAGGRYEQYF. DNA of the CDR3: TGTGCCAGCAGCTTAGCGGGAGGGAGGTACGAGCAGTACTTC. V gene TRBV7-2 combines with J gene TRBJ2-7; 7 nucleotides line up with TRBD2. The CDR3 is 14 amino acids. The trim removed 0 bases at V and 4 bases at J, leaving 3 bases unmatched. Germline V gene lookup returns CDR1 SGHTA and CDR2 FQGNSA.

This chain joins TRBV5-4 and TRBJ1-6; 9 nucleotides agree with TRBD1. The CDR3 has 16 residues. The germline CDR1 and CDR2 sequences are SGHNT and YYREEE (reference sequence). V lost 2 bases, J lost 9 bases, and 9 bases stayed unmatched. CDR3 sequence reads: CASSLPPGQGTSPLHF. Written as DNA, the CDR3 is TGTGCCAGCAGCTTACCACCGGGACAGGGTACTTCACCCCTCCACTTT.

This clone was seen only a few times. The rearrangement joins TRBV7-2 to TRBJ1-5; perhaps TRBD1 as D (5 bases). V shed 1 base and J shed 7 bases, with 11 bases lying between them. This CDR3 spans 14 amino acids. CDR1 and CDR2 (germline): SGHTA, FQGNSA. The CDR3 coding sequence is TGTGCCAGCAGCTTAGTCAGGGAGACCCAGCCCCAGCATTTT. This translates into CASSLVRETQPQHF. Full variable domain (missing parts from reference TRBV7-2 and TRBJ1-5): GAGVSQSPSNKVTEKGKDVELRCDPISGHTALYWYRQSLGQGLEFLIYFQGNSAPDKSGLPSDRFSAERTGGSVSTLTIQRTQQEDSAVYLCASSLVRETQPQHFGDGTRLSIL.

The chain links TRBV5-1 to TRBJ1-4; D is unresolved. The CDR3 covers 13 residues. V lost 6 bases and J 5 bases, leaving 11 bases between the germline ends. Germline lookup yields CDR1 SGHRS and CDR2 YFSETQ. The CDR3 region is CASTAAGNEKLFF. The CDR3 bases are TGCGCCAGCACCGCGGCGGGGAATGAAAAACTGTTTTTT.

V is TRBV28 and J is TRBJ2-2, with a tentative D call TRBD2 (6 bases). Germline V CDR1 and CDR2: MDHEN, SYDVKM. V gave up 1 base and J gave up 7 bases, with 16 bases separating them. The CDR3 is made up of 16 amino acids. CDR3: CASSLYGTSPSGELFF. CDR3 DNA sequence: TGTGCCAGCAGTTTATACGGGACTTCCCCTAGCGGGGAGCTGTTTTTT.

The chain has TRBV5-4 and TRBJ1-1, with D tentatively TRBD1 (5 bases). This CDR3 comprises 15 residues. V was trimmed by 1 base and J by 4 bases, leaving 14 bases between them. CDR1 and CDR2 (germline): SGHNT, YYREEE (reference sequence). CDR3 sequence reads: CASSLSAGPGTEAFF. DNA for the CDR3: TGTGCCAGCAGCTTGAGCGCGGGGCCGGGCACTGAAGCTTTCTTT.

This clone was observed a few times. The V and J genes are TRBV28 and TRBJ1-1; possible D gene TRBD1, 6 bases. Per germline, CDR1 MDHEN and CDR2 SYDVKM. The CDR3 runs to 13 residues. Deletions cut 7 bases from V and 7 bases from J, with 16 bases between. CDR3 protein: CASTLRTASEAFF. In nucleotides, the CDR3 is TGTGCCAGCACCCTGAGGACAGCCAGTGAAGCTTTCTTT.

This chain connects TRBV11-1 to TRBJ2-5; D is ambiguous. Near its end, the DNA agrees better with TRBJ2-7, so the J call may be wrong. Germline-derived CDR1 and CDR2 are SGHAT and FQDESV (reference sequence). The CDR3 totals 14 residues. Written as DNA, the CDR3 is TGTGCCAGCAGCTTACAGGCAGGTCTGGACGAGCAGTACTTC. It translates to CASSLQAGLDEQYF.

The rearrangement uses TRBV4-3 and TRBJ1-4; D gene unclear. This CDR3 has 14 amino acids. Per germline, CDR1 LGHNA and CDR2 YSLEER. Trimming took 0 bases from V and 7 from J, leaving 9 bases between them. For the CDR3, the DNA is TGCGCCAGCAGCCAAGAGGGGAGGTTTGAAAAACTGTTTTTT. Its translation: CASSQEGRFEKLFF.

J is TRBJ1-5 and V is TRBV19; D is uncertain. This CDR3 is built from 13 residues. Germline CDR1 is LNHDA and CDR2 is SQIVND (reference sequence). V was cut by 5 bases and J by 4 bases, with 9 bases left in between. For the CDR3, the DNA is TGTGCCAGTAGTTCCGGACGGAATCAGCCCCAGCATTTT. Amino acids: CASSSGRNQPQHF.

The CDR3 bases are TGTGCCGGAGGGGGTGGTGGGGATCAGCCCCAGCATTTT. Its translation is CAGGGGGDQPQHF. The chain couples TRBV19 to TRBJ1-5, with D possibly TRBD1 on 6 matching bases. Looked up from germline, CDR1 is LNHDA and CDR2 is SQIVND (reference sequence). CDR3 length: 13 residues. Deletions cut 11 bases from V and 5 bases from J, with 16 bases between.

This clone was detected once. The rearrangement joins TRBV7-2 to TRBJ1-2; 9 nucleotides align to TRBD1. Germline CDR1 SGHTA, CDR2 FQGNSA. V lost 5 bases to trimming and J lost 6 bases; unmatched junction nucleotides: 7. This CDR3 is built from 14 residues. The CDR3 spells CASSLDRGSDGYTF. CDR3 nucleotides: TGTGCCAGCAGCCTCGACAGGGGGTCAGATGGCTACACCTTC.

The CDR3 sequence: CASRVAGGITYEQYF. As DNA, the CDR3 is TGTGCCAGCAGAGTAGCGGGAGGAATAACCTACGAGCAGTACTTC. The genes are TRBV6-1 and TRBJ2-7, with 10 bases fitting TRBD2. The CDR3 covers 15 residues. The germline gives CDR1 MNHNS, CDR2 SASEGT. V lost 6 bases and J lost 2; bases outside the gene matches: 7.

The table lists this clone with a few counts. CDR3 region: CASSLTGLAGVGEQFF. CDR3 DNA sequence: TGTGCCAGCAGCTTAACCGGACTAGCGGGAGTGGGTGAGCAGTTCTTC. V usage is TRBV7-6 and J usage is TRBJ2-1, with 13 bases identical to TRBD2. Trimming at V came to 2 bases and at J to 9 bases, leaving 7 bases not matched to a gene. The CDR3 is 16 amino acids. Per germline, CDR1 SGHVS and CDR2 FNYEAQ.

The chain is built from TRBV18 and TRBJ2-5; D not resolved. CDR3 length: 13 residues. Per germline, CDR1 KGHSH and CDR2 LQKENI. Trimming shortened V by 4 bases and J by 1 base, and 7 bases separated the two germline ends. The CDR3: CASSQTLQETQYF. In DNA, the CDR3 is TGTGCCAGCTCACAGACGCTCCAAGAGACCCAGTACTTC. Full variable domain (remainder filled in from reference TRBV18 and TRBJ2-5): NAGVMQNPRHLVRRRGQEARLRCSPMKGHSHVYWYRQLPEEGLKFMVYLQKENIIDESGMPKERFSAEFPKEGPSILRIQQVVRGDSAAYFCASSQTLQETQYFGPGTRLLVL.

Only one count was recorded for this clone. V usage is TRBV7-3 and J usage is TRBJ2-3; tentatively, D is TRBD1 (6 bases). CDR1 and CDR2 from the germline V gene are SGHTA and FQGTGA. Trimming took off 5 bases at V and 2 bases at J, with 20 bases between the two ends. There are 17 residues in the CDR3. CDR3 region: CASSTTLKRDTTDTQYF. In DNA, the CDR3 is TGTGCCAGCAGCACAACGCTGAAACGGGACACCACAGATACGCAGTATTTT.

To note about this clone: This sample includes further DNA sequences coding for the same CDR3. The chain uses TRBV18 and TRBJ2-5, with TRBD2 matching over 8 bases. With 2 bases clipped from V and 5 bases from J, the junction kept 1 base outside the gene matches. The CDR3 is made up of 13 amino acids. Germline CDR1 and CDR2: KGHSH and LQKENI. CDR3 residues: CASSPGTRETQYF. The CDR3 DNA reads TGTGCCAGCTCACCAGGGACTAGGGAGACCCAGTACTTC.